The 26 T cell receptor beta chains listed next were all sequenced from one sample in a study of CXCR3-negative and CXCR3-positive naive CD8 T cells. With UMI labels, 5' RACE was used to prepare the TRB cDNA libraries. TCRdb processed the 5' RACE reads again and assigns one entry to each CDR3 protein, with no DNA. The sample data list 45,000 to 65,000 distinct CDR3 sequences. The sample comprised naive CXCR3- CD8+ T cells from blood. Stated subset: CD45RO-CCR7+CD27+CD95- naive CD8+ T cells lacking CXCR3 (TNR3-). The receptors come from a human donor in good health. Some clones in this sample may be carry-over from other donors' samples.

CDR3 loop: CSVEGAASSYNEQFF. The J gene is TRBJ2-1, the V gene TRBV29-1; TCRdb returns TRBD2, unconfirmable since there is no DNA. Germline V CDR1 and CDR2: SQVTM, ANQGSEA. This CDR3 spans 15 amino acids.

The chain recombines TRBV12-3 or TRBV12-4 with TRBJ2-7; no DNA is available, so the TRBD1 call from TCRdb remains unchecked. The CDR3 length is 14 residues. This chain's CDR3 is CASSSRGQGYEQYF.

The chain combines TRBV14 with TRBJ2-2; the D call of TRBD1 rests on TCRdb alone, since no DNA is present to check it. The CDR3 consists of 13 residues. CDR1 is SGHDN and CDR2 is FVKESK in the germline V gene. CDR3 loop: CASRGPYTGELFF.

The V and J genes are TRBV7-2 and TRBJ2-7; TCRdb names TRBD1, which stays unverified in the absence of DNA. Germline assignment: CDR1 SGHTA and CDR2 FQGNSA. CDR3 length: 12 residues. CDR3 sequence reads: CASSAGGHEQYF.

The V call is TRBV5-1, the J call TRBJ2-1; TCRdb gives TRBD2 as the D gene, but with no DNA this cannot be confirmed. CDR3 length equals 15 residues. Germline V gene sequence: CDR1 SGHRS, CDR2 YFSETQ. CDR3 amino acids: CASSSLAGGLEEQFF.

V is TRBV6-2 or TRBV6-3 and J is TRBJ2-7; without DNA, the TCRdb call of TRBD2 cannot be checked. The germline V gene has CDR1 MNHEY and CDR2 SVGEGT. CDR3 length equals 14 residues. Here the CDR3 reads CASRGLAGAYEQYF.

The chain carries TRBV5-1 and TRBJ2-7; the TCRdb D gene call, TRBD2, has no DNA to confirm it. The CDR3 spans 13 residues. CDR1 is SGHRS, CDR2 YFSETQ, per germline. The CDR3 sequence is CASSLKEGYEQYF.

V and J are TRBV6-5 and TRBJ2-2. From germline, CDR1 is MNHEY and CDR2 SVGAGI. The CDR3 covers 14 residues. The CDR3 here is CASSYGPNTGELFF.

The chain recombines TRBV20-1 with TRBJ2-1; the D call of TRBD2 rests on TCRdb alone, since no DNA is present to check it. The CDR3 is made up of 15 amino acids. Germline values: CDR1 DFQATT, CDR2 SNEGSKA (reference sequence). CDR3 region: CSAKGLAESYNEQFF.

This rearrangement joins TRBV4-1 to TRBJ2-7; TCRdb designates TRBD2, a call that cannot be tested without DNA. Germline CDR1 MGHRA, CDR2 YSYEKL. This CDR3 has 15 residues. CDR3 amino acids: CASSLRTSGSYEQYF.

J is TRBJ1-1 and V is TRBV18. Germline V gives CDR1 KGHSH, CDR2 LQKENI. The length of the CDR3 is 14 residues. Here the CDR3 reads CASSPLPENTEAFF.

The chain has TRBV6-6 and TRBJ2-1; TCRdb's D call of TRBD1 is untestable without DNA. Germline V CDR1 and CDR2: MNHNY, SVGAGI (reference sequence). The CDR3 runs 15 residues. CDR3 sequence: CASSMGQGGRNEQFF.

CDR3 region: CASSPGGLANEQFF. This chain joins TRBV7-3 and TRBJ2-1; TCRdb's assignment of TRBD2 cannot be checked, as there is no DNA. Germline CDR1 is SGHTA and CDR2 is FQGTGA. The CDR3 has 14 amino acids.

CDR3 sequence reads: CASRWEGSFHEQFF. The J gene is TRBJ2-1, the V gene TRBV7-2; the TCRdb call, TRBD2, lacks DNA for checking. The CDR3 has 14 amino acids. Germline CDR1 is SGHTA and CDR2 is FQGNSA. The variable domain in full, with the rest retrieved from reference TRBV7-2 and TRBJ2-1, is GAGVSQSPSNKVTEKGKDVELRCDPISGHTALYWYRQSLGQGLEFLIYFQGNSAPDKSGLPSDRFSAERTGGSVSTLTIQRTQQEDSAVYLCASRWEGSFHEQFFGPGTRLTVL.

The chain carries TRBV4-1 and TRBJ2-7; TCRdb reports TRBD2, a call that lacks DNA to check it against. The CDR3 has 17 amino acids. Germline-derived CDR1 and CDR2 are MGHRA and YSYEKL. CDR3 sequence reads: CASSQGGTSGPTYEQYF.

V gene TRBV6-5 combines with J gene TRBJ1-1; the D call of TRBD1 rests on TCRdb alone, since no DNA is present to check it. The CDR3 totals 15 residues. Germline values: CDR1 MNHEY, CDR2 SVGAGI. The CDR3: CASSYSLPPGTEAFF.

This chain connects TRBV29-1 to TRBJ2-3; TCRdb picks TRBD1, but there is no DNA to check that call. In germline, CDR1 is SQVTM, CDR2 ANQGSEA. CDR3 length: 18 amino acids. CDR3 sequence: CSVEDPGRGVGGTDTQYF.

The gene calls are TRBV6-2 or TRBV6-3 and TRBJ2-7; TCRdb lists TRBD2, though no DNA is available to test this call. CDR1 is MNHEY, CDR2 SVGEGT, per germline. This CDR3 comprises 15 residues. The CDR3 protein is CASSLTSAISYEQYF.

The rearrangement joins TRBV20-1 to TRBJ2-1. Germline V gene data show CDR1 as DFQATT and CDR2 as SNEGSKA (reference sequence). This CDR3 contains 13 residues. The CDR3 spells CSARAGYYNEQFF.

V usage is TRBV4-1 and J usage is TRBJ2-7. CDR1 and CDR2 (germline): MGHRA, YSYEKL. The CDR3 has 12 amino acids. The CDR3 protein is CASSPGQDEQYF.

The V gene is TRBV28, the J gene TRBJ1-2. CDR3 size: 14 residues. Germline CDR1 is MDHEN and CDR2 is SYDVKM. The CDR3 reads CASSDRTANYGYTF.

Here the CDR3 reads CASSLYTGSYEQYF. The J gene is TRBJ2-7, the V gene TRBV5-1; there is no DNA to check the TCRdb D call of TRBD1. The CDR3 extends over 14 amino acids. Germline-derived CDR1 and CDR2 are SGHRS and YFSETQ.

The rearrangement uses TRBV28 and TRBJ2-5. The CDR3 loop spans 12 amino acids. Germline V gene sequence: CDR1 MDHEN, CDR2 SYDVKM. The CDR3: CASSLEGKTQYF.

The chain recombines TRBV5-1 with TRBJ1-1; TCRdb gives TRBD1 as the D gene, but with no DNA this cannot be confirmed. Germline V gene lookup returns CDR1 SGHRS and CDR2 YFSETQ. This CDR3 region has 15 residues. The CDR3 loop reads CASSTTGSMNTEAFF.

The genes are TRBV29-1 and TRBJ2-7; TCRdb's assignment of TRBD2 cannot be checked, as there is no DNA. CDR3 size: 13 residues. In germline, CDR1 is SQVTM, CDR2 ANQGSEA. The CDR3: CSVTSGVGYEQYF.

This chain links TRBV12-3 or TRBV12-4 with TRBJ2-3; TCRdb reports TRBD2, a call that lacks DNA to check it against. The CDR3 has 16 residues. CDR3 amino acids: CASRPASGGAVDTQYF.